This TCR beta chain appears in the sequencing data of a study of blood T cell repertoires in COVID-19. This table comes from immunoSEQ multiplex PCR, and its TCRdb copy is limited to in-frame clones, with some not included. The sample lists some 200,000 clones; 82% were seen once. V lost 5 bases and J lost 4, with 9 bases in between. The CDR3 has 13 residues. Germline-derived CDR1 and CDR2 are SGHTA and FQGNSA. The V and J genes are TRBV7-2 and TRBJ1-5; D call uncertain. The origin of this receptor is a man aged 40-55 years who had recovered from COVID-19. Sequencing used PBMCs or T cells enriched from blood (not recorded which). CDR3 protein: CASSPQTNQPQHF. Here the CDR3 DNA reads TGTGCCAGCAGCCCCCAGACAAATCAGCCCCAGCATTTT. The full variable domain, rest sourced from reference TRBV7-2 and TRBJ1-5, is GAGVSQSPSNKVTEKGKDVELRCDPISGHTALYWYRQSLGQGLEFLIYFQGNSAPDKSGLPSDRFSAERTGGSVSTLTIQRTQQEDSAVYLCASSPQTNQPQHFGDGTRLSIL.